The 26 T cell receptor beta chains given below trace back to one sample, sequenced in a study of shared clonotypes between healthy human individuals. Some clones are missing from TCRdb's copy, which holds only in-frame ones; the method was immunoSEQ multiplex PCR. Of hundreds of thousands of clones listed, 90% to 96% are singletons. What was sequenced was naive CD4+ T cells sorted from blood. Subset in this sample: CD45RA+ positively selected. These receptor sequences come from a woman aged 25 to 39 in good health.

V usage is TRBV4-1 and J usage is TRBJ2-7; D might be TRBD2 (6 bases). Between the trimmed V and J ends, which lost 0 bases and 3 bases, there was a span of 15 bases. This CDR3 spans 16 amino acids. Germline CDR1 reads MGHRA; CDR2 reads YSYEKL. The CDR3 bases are TGCGCCAGCAGCCAAGAACAGGAGGGTATCCGCTACGAGCAGTACTTC. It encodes CASSQEQEGIRYEQYF.

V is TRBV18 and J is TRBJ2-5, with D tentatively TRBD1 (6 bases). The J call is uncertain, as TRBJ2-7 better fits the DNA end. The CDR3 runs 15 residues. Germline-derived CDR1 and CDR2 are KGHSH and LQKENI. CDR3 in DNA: TGTGCCAGCTCACCTCCGGGACAAGTAACGTACGAGCAGTACTTC. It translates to CASSPPGQVTYEQYF.

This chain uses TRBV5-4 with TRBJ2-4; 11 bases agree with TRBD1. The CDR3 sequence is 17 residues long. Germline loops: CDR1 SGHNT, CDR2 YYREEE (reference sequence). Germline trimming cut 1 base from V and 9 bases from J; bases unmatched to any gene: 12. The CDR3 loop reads CASSLLLTRTGGSIQYF. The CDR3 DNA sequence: TGTGCCAGCAGCTTGCTGTTAACGAGGACAGGGGGCAGCATTCAGTACTTC.

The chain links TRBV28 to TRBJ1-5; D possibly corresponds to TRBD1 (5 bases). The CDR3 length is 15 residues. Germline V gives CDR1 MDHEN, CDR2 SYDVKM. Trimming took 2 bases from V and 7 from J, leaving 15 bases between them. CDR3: CASSLRGRVIQPQHF. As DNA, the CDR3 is TGTGCCAGCAGTTTAAGGGGCAGAGTGATCCAGCCCCAGCATTTT.

Here the CDR3 reads CASRETGTTPNEQFF. DNA of the CDR3: TGTGCCAGCAGAGAAACCGGGACTACACCCAATGAGCAGTTCTTC. The V gene is TRBV6-1, the J gene TRBJ2-1, with TRBD2 identical over 7 bases. With V trimmed by 6 bases and J by 6 bases, 11 bases remained unmatched. CDR1 MNHNS and CDR2 SASEGT come from the germline V gene. This CDR3 spans 15 amino acids.

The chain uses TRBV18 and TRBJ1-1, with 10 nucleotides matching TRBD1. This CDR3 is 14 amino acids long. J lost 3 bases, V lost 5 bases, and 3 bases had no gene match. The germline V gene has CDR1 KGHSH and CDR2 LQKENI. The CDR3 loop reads CASSSGQGDTEAFF. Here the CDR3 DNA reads TGTGCCAGCTCATCCGGACAGGGGGACACTGAAGCTTTCTTT.

This CDR3 is CASSLVEQETQYF. The DNA of the CDR3 is TGTGCCAGCAGCTTAGTAGAGCAAGAGACCCAGTACTTC. V and J are TRBV11-3 and TRBJ2-5, with no clear D. The CDR3 is made up of 13 amino acids. V lost 1 base, J lost 2 bases, and 5 bases lay in between. From germline, CDR1 is SGHNT and CDR2 YENEEA.

The CDR3 DNA sequence: TGTGCCTGGGCCCGGGACAGGGCGTCCTACGAGCAGTACTTC. The encoded protein is CAWARDRASYEQYF. The chain combines TRBV30 with TRBJ2-7; 9 bases align to TRBD1. Unmatched junction bases numbered 6, after V lost 5 bases and J lost 1 base. CDR3 length: 14 residues. Germline CDR1 GTSNPN, CDR2 SVGIG (reference sequence).

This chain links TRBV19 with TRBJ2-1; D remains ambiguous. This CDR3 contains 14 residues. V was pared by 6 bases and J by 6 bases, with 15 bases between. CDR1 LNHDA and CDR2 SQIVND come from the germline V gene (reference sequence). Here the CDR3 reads CASRVANPTNEQFF. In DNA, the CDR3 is TGTGCCAGTAGGGTAGCCAATCCGACCAATGAGCAGTTCTTC.

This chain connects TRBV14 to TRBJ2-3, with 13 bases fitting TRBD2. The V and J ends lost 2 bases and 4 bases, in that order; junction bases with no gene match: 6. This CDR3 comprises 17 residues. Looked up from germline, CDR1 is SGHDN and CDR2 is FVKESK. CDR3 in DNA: TGTGCCAGCAGCCAAACACTAGCGGGAGGGCCGGCAGATACGCAGTATTTT. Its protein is CASSQTLAGGPADTQYF.

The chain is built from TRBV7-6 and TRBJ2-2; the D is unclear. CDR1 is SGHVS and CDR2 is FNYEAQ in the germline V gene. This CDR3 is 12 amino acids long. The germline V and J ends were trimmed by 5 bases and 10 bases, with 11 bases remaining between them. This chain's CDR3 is CASSQESKELFF. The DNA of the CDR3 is TGTGCCAGCAGCCAGGAATCGAAGGAGCTGTTTTTT.

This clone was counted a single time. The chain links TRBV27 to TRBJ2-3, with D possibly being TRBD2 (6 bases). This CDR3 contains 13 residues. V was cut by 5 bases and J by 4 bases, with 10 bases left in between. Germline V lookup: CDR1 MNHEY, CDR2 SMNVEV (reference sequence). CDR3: CASSQTGADTQYF. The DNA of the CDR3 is TGTGCCAGCAGTCAAACGGGGGCAGATACGCAGTATTTT.

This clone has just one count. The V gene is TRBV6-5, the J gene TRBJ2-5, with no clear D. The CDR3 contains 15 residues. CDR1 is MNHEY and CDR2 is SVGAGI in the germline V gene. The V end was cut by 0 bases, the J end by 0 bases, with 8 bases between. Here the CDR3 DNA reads TGTGCCAGCAGTTACTCGATCCAGTACCAAGAGACCCAGTACTTC. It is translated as CASSYSIQYQETQYF.

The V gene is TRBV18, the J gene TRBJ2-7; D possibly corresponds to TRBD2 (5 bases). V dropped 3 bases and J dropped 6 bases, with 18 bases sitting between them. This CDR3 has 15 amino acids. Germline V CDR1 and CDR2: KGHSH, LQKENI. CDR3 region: CASSPRVGEKVEQYF. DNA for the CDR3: TGTGCCAGCTCACCCCGCGTCGGGGAGAAGGTCGAGCAGTACTTC.

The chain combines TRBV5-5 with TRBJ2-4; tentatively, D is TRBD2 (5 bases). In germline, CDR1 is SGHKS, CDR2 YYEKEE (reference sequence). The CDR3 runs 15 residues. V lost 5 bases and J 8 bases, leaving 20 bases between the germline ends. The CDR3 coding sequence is TGTGCCAGCAGACCTGGCCTTGGGAGATTGGACATTCAGTACTTC. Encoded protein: CASRPGLGRLDIQYF.

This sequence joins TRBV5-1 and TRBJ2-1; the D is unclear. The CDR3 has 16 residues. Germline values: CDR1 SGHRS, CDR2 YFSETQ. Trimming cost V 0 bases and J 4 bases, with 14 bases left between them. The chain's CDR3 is CASSLAAQANYNEQFF. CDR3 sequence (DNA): TGCGCCAGCAGCTTGGCAGCTCAGGCCAATTACAATGAGCAGTTCTTC.

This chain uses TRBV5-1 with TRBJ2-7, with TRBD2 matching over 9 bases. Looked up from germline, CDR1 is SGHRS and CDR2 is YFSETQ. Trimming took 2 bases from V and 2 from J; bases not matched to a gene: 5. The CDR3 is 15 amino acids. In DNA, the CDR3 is TGCGCCAGCAGCTTCGAGGTAGCGGGGGCCTACGAGCAGTACTTC. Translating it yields CASSFEVAGAYEQYF.

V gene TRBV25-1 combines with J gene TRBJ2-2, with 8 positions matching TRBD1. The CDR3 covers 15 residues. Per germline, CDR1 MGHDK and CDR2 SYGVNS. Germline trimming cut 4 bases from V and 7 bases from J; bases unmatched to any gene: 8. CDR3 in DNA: TGTGCCAGCAGTGGGTGGGACAGGCTGGACGGGGAGCTGTTTTTT. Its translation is CASSGWDRLDGELFF.

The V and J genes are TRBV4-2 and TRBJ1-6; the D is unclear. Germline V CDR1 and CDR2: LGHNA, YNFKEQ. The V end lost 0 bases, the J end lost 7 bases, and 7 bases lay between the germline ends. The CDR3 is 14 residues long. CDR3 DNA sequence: TGTGCCAGCAGCCAAGATTCTGTGAATTCACCCCTCCACTTT. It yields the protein CASSQDSVNSPLHF.

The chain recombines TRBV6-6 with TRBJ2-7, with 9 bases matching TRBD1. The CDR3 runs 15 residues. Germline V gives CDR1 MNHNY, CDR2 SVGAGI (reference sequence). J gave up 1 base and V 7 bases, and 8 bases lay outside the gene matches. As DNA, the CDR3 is TGTGCCAGCACTATGACCGGGACAGGGTCCTACGAGCAGTACTTC. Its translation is CASTMTGTGSYEQYF.

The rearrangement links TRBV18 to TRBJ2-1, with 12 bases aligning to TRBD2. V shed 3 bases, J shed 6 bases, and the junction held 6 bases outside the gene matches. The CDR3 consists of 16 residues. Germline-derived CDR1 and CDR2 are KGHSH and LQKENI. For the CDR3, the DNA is TGTGCCAGCTCACCGACTAGCGGGAGTGCTCGCAATGAGCAGTTCTTC. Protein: CASSPTSGSARNEQFF. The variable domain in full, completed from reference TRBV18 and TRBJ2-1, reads NAGVMQNPRHLVRRRGQEARLRCSPMKGHSHVYWYRQLPEEGLKFMVYLQKENIIDESGMPKERFSAEFPKEGPSILRIQQVVRGDSAAYFCASSPTSGSARNEQFFGPGTRLTVL.

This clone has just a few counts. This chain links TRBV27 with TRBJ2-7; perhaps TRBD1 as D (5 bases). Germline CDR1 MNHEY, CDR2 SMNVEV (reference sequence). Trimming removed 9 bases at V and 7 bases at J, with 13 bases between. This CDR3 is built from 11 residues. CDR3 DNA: TGTGCCAGTCCCCCAGGGCTTGAGCAGTACTTC. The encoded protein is CASPPGLEQYF.

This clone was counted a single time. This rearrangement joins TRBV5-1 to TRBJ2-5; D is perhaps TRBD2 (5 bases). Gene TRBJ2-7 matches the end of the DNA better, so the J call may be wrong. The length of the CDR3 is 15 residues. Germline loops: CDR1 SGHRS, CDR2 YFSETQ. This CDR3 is CASSLDPADSYEQYF. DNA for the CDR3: TGCGCCAGCAGCTTGGACCCAGCGGACTCCTACGAGCAGTACTTC.

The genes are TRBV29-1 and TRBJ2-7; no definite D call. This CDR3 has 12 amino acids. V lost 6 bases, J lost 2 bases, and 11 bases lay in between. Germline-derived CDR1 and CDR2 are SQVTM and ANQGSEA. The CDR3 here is CSVLSRTYEQYF. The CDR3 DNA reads TGCAGCGTCCTGTCCCGGACCTACGAGCAGTACTTC.

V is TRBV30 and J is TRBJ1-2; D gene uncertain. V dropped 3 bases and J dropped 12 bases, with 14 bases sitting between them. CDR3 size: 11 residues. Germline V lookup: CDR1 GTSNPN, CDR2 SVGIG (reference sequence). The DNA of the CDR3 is TGTGCCTGGAGAGGCGGGCGGCGGAACACCTTC. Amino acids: CAWRGGRRNTF.

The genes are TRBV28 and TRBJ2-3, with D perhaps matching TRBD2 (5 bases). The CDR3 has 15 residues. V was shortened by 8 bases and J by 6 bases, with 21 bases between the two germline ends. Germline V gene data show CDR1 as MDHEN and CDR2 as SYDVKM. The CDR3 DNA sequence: TGTGCCAGCGGAGGCGACTACCCCCCGAGGGATACGCAGTATTTT. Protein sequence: CASGGDYPPRDTQYF.